This T cell receptor (beta chain) came from a study of blood T cell repertoires in COVID-19. At the level of the study: Sample material is recorded as cDNA or gDNA derived from T cells, B-cell-depleted T cells, or PBMCs.

The table came from immunoSEQ multiplex PCR; TCRdb's copy has only in-frame clones and leaves some out. The data contain 200,000 or so clones, about four fifths of them seen just once; the ten biggest clones take up 7.5%. This clone has a single count. Individuals drawn from around 24 US areas were roughly 18 to 95 years old. Participants were placed into cohorts based on the clinical history they reported. Donors of Cohort 3 who recovered were those that had two negative PCRs, clearance, or symptom resolution. The CDR3 has 15 amino acids. The germline V gene has CDR1 SGHDT and CDR2 YYEEEE. Trimming cost V 0 bases and J 1 base, with 10 bases left between them.

The source of this sequence is a middle-aged man who had recovered from COVID-19. The chain couples TRBV5-6 to TRBJ1-1; D unclear. Sequenced input: PBMCs or T cells enriched from blood (not recorded which). The CDR3 region is CASSLAGFSNTEAFF. CDR3 sequence (DNA): TGTGCCAGCAGCTTGGCCGGTTTCTCGAACACTGAAGCTTTCTTT.